This TCR beta chain was found in a study of blood T cell repertoires in COVID-19. Overall study context: Italy, Spain and the United States were the sources of the convalescent and acute COVID-19 samples. T cells, B-cell-depleted T cells, or PBMCs supplied cDNA or gDNA.

Assay: immunoSEQ multiplex PCR; the TCRdb copy retains only in-frame clones and omits some. The sample holds 200,000 or so clones, about 90% seen once. Germline-derived CDR1 and CDR2 are MNHEY and SVGAGI. This CDR3 is built from 15 residues. Trimming took 2 bases from V and 4 from J, leaving 11 bases between them. This clone showed up just a few times. The chain is built from TRBV6-5 and TRBJ1-4; no clear D gene. The sample was peripheral blood. The TCR was taken from a man aged 35 to 55 with active or convalescent COVID-19. For the CDR3, the DNA is TGTGCCAGCAGTTACGGCTCGGGGATTAATGAAAAACTGTTTTTT. It yields the protein CASSYGSGINEKLFF.